The next 31 T cell receptor beta chains were all read from a single sample in a study of cytomegalovirus exposure and HLA in healthy donors. Both 60 Vbeta primers and 13 Jbeta primers went into the PCR. Profiled with immunoSEQ multiplex PCR; TCRdb holds only in-frame clones, not every one. Of 160,000 or so clones listed, around four fifths were seen once; the top ten hold approximately 1.5%. What was sequenced was PBMCs. The receptor source for this set is a male donor in good health and CMV-seronegative.

This rearrangement joins TRBV28 to TRBJ1-4; no reliable D call. Trimming left V 5 bases short and J 2 bases short, with 12 bases between. This CDR3 contains 15 residues. From germline, CDR1 is MDHEN and CDR2 SYDVKM. CDR3 sequence reads: CASSPPPGTNEKLFF. DNA for the CDR3: TGTGCCAGCAGTCCCCCTCCCGGGACTAATGAAAAACTGTTTTTT.

This clone was counted once. The chain uses TRBV11-1 and TRBJ2-5, with 10 bases fitting TRBD2. This CDR3 has 14 residues. With V trimmed by 5 bases and J by 14 bases, 14 bases remained unmatched. The germline CDR1 and CDR2 sequences are SGHAT and FQDESV (reference sequence). CDR3 DNA: TGTGCCAGCAGCCAAAGTGGTAGCGGGAGGCCCCCCTACTTC. It specifies CASSQSGSGRPPYF. The full variable domain, its missing parts supplied by reference TRBV11-1 and TRBJ2-5, is EAEVAQSPRYKITEKSQAVAFWCDPISGHATLYWYRQILGQGPELLVQFQDESVVDDSQLPKDRFSAERLKGVDSTLKIQPAELGDSAMYLCASSQSGSGRPPYFGPGTRLLVL.

V gene TRBV11-2 combines with J gene TRBJ2-7; D gene uncertain. Germline V gene data show CDR1 as SGHAT and CDR2 as FQNNGV. The CDR3 is made up of 15 amino acids. Trimming took 1 base from V and 6 from J, leaving 16 bases between them. The CDR3 is CASSLVPTLSGEQYF. In DNA, the CDR3 is TGTGCCAGCAGCTTAGTCCCTACCCTATCTGGCGAGCAGTACTTC.

The J gene is TRBJ1-1, the V gene TRBV2; 10 bases are shared with TRBD1. CDR3 length: 16 amino acids. The V segment lost 1 base and the J segment 5 bases; nucleotides outside the gene matches: 7. The germline V gene encodes CDR1 SNHLY and CDR2 FYNNEI. The CDR3 here is CASSEGTGGLGTEAFF. As DNA, the CDR3 is TGTGCCAGCAGTGAAGGGACAGGGGGATTGGGAACTGAAGCTTTCTTT.

This clone was picked up a small number of times. This chain links TRBV28 with TRBJ1-5; D unresolved. The CDR3 is 15 amino acids. The V gene lost 5 bases and the J gene lost 6 bases, with 17 bases spanning the gap. Germline CDR1 and CDR2: MDHEN and SYDVKM. The CDR3 nucleotides are TGTGCCAGCAGTGCGCCGGGAAACATAGGTCAGCCCCAGCATTTT. This codes for CASSAPGNIGQPQHF.

This chain joins TRBV28 and TRBJ1-2; 9 bases match TRBD1. The V segment lost 1 base and the J segment 8 bases; nucleotides outside the gene matches: 14. This CDR3 has 17 amino acids. Germline loops: CDR1 MDHEN, CDR2 SYDVKM. Here the CDR3 DNA reads TGTGCCAGCAGTTTATTACTAAACCCGGGACAGGGACGAGGCTACACCTTC. Its translation: CASSLLLNPGQGRGYTF.

The V call is TRBV5-1, the J call TRBJ2-1; D is unclear. Germline CDR1 and CDR2: SGHRS and YFSETQ. This CDR3 is 14 amino acids long. V lost 1 base, J lost 4 bases, and 9 bases lay in between. CDR3 in DNA: TGCGCCAGCAGCTTGCAGGCAGCATACAATGAGCAGTTCTTC. It specifies CASSLQAAYNEQFF.

This chain uses TRBV5-1 with TRBJ2-3; D is possibly TRBD1 (5 bases). The germline CDR1 and CDR2 sequences are SGHRS and YFSETQ. Trimming stripped 2 bases from V and 1 base from J, with 8 bases between. CDR3 length equals 14 residues. The CDR3 coding sequence is TGCGCCAGCAGCTTAGTCAGGGGCACAGATACGCAGTATTTT. Protein sequence: CASSLVRGTDTQYF.

The chain uses TRBV4-2 and TRBJ1-1; D gene uncertain. Germline CDR1 and CDR2: LGHNA and YNFKEQ. The CDR3 is made up of 15 amino acids. V lost 0 bases, J lost 1 base, and 9 bases lay in between. The CDR3 spells CASSQEIRGNTEAFF. The CDR3 nucleotides are TGTGCCAGCAGCCAAGAAATCCGGGGGAACACTGAAGCTTTCTTT.

V is TRBV30 and J is TRBJ2-7; D remains unclear. This CDR3 contains 12 residues. Germline-derived CDR1 and CDR2 are GTSNPN and SVGIG (reference sequence). The V end was cut by 0 bases, the J end by 3 bases, with 6 bases between. The CDR3 here is CAWSVSGYEQYF. The DNA for the CDR3 is TGTGCCTGGAGTGTATCCGGCTACGAGCAGTACTTC.

The rearrangement joins TRBV5-1 to TRBJ2-7, with TRBD2 identical over 13 bases. J lost 0 bases, V lost 2 bases, and 8 bases had no gene match. This CDR3 region has 18 residues. The germline CDR1 and CDR2 sequences are SGHRS and YFSETQ. In DNA, the CDR3 is TGCGCCAGCAGCTTACAGTTTGGACTAGCGGGGGACTCCTACGAGCAGTACTTC. This codes for CASSLQFGLAGDSYEQYF.

The V and J genes are TRBV5-4 and TRBJ2-5; 12 nucleotides agree with TRBD2. Trimming at V came to 3 bases and at J to 5 bases, leaving 5 bases not matched to a gene. CDR1 and CDR2 (germline): SGHNT, YYREEE (reference sequence). This CDR3 region has 15 residues. The CDR3, as DNA: TGTGCCAGCAGCTCCCTAGCGGGAGGGGGGGAGACCCAGTACTTC. Translated, it gives CASSSLAGGGETQYF.

This clone came up a few times. The V gene is TRBV19, the J gene TRBJ1-6, with D possibly matching TRBD1 (5 bases). Trimming stripped 3 bases from V and 9 bases from J, with 12 bases between. This CDR3 is built from 14 residues. Germline V CDR1 and CDR2: LNHDA, SQIVND (reference sequence). The CDR3 DNA reads as TGTGCCAGTAGTATTGTCAGGGATTCTTCACCCCTCCACTTT. It specifies CASSIVRDSSPLHF.

V gene TRBV11-2 combines with J gene TRBJ2-1, with D possibly being TRBD1 (6 bases). The CDR3 length is 13 residues. V was pared by 5 bases and J by 7 bases, with 12 bases between. Germline V gene lookup returns CDR1 SGHAT and CDR2 FQNNGV. The CDR3, as DNA: TGTGCCAGCAGCCCTACAGGGTGGAATGAGCAGTTCTTC. It yields the protein CASSPTGWNEQFF.

This clone was seen a few times. V and J are TRBV19 and TRBJ2-2, with TRBD2 identical over 7 bases. CDR3 size: 17 residues. J lost 7 bases, V lost 1 base, and 12 bases had no gene match. Per germline, CDR1 LNHDA and CDR2 SQIVND (reference sequence). As DNA, the CDR3 is TGTGCCAGTAGTATAGTGCGTCAGCGGGGACGAAGCGGGGAGCTGTTTTTT. It specifies CASSIVRQRGRSGELFF.

The chain carries TRBV28 and TRBJ2-7; 10 bases fit TRBD2. The CDR3 is 17 amino acids. V gave up 3 bases and J gave up 0 bases; unmatched junction bases: 8. CDR1 is MDHEN and CDR2 is SYDVKM in the germline V gene. The CDR3 loop reads CASSLRLAGVSSYEQYF. CDR3 bases: TGTGCCAGCAGTTTGCGCCTAGCGGGAGTCAGCTCCTACGAGCAGTACTTC. Looking up the rest from reference TRBV28 and TRBJ2-7 gives the full variable domain: DVKVTQSSRYLVKRTGEKVFLECVQDMDHENMFWYRQDPGLGLRLIYFSYDVKMKEKGDIPEGYSVSREKKERFSLILESASTNQTSMYLCASSLRLAGVSSYEQYFGPGTRLTVT.

V gene TRBV7-9 combines with J gene TRBJ2-7, with D hard to call. CDR1 is SEHNR and CDR2 is FQNEAQ in the germline V gene (reference sequence). The V end lost 0 bases, the J end lost 6 bases, and 12 bases lay between the germline ends. The CDR3 has 14 residues. CDR3 protein: CASSLAGYDSEQYF. DNA for the CDR3: TGTGCCAGCAGCTTAGCCGGATATGACTCCGAGCAGTACTTC. The entire variable domain, with the rest obtained from reference TRBV7-9 and TRBJ2-7, is as follows: DTGVSQNPRHKITKRGQNVTFRCDPISEHNRLYWYRQTLGQGPEFLTYFQNEAQLEKSRLLSDRFSAERPKGSFSTLEIQRTEQGDSAMYLCASSLAGYDSEQYFGPGTRLTVT.

The chain employs TRBV6-5 and TRBJ2-7; tentatively, D is TRBD2 (6 bases). CDR3 length equals 12 residues. Trimming pared 6 bases from V and 2 bases from J, leaving 8 bases between. The V gene's germline CDR1 is MNHEY and CDR2 SVGAGI. CDR3 protein: CASRGGPYEQYF. As DNA, the CDR3 is TGTGCCAGCAGGGGGGGTCCCTACGAGCAGTACTTC.

The V gene is TRBV2, the J gene TRBJ2-3; tentatively, D is TRBD2 (7 bases). Looked up from germline, CDR1 is SNHLY and CDR2 is FYNNEI. The CDR3 is made up of 13 amino acids. The V and J ends lost 7 bases and 8 bases respectively, with 16 bases between them. CDR3 sequence (DNA): TGTGCCAGCAAGGGGGGGGCCGGGAGTACGCAGTATTTT. Amino acid sequence: CASKGGAGSTQYF.

The V and J genes are TRBV27 and TRBJ2-7, with 8 bases lining up with TRBD2. The CDR3 is made up of 14 amino acids. The J segment lost 7 bases and the V segment lost 5 bases, leaving 10 bases of the junction unmatched. Germline V gene lookup returns CDR1 MNHEY and CDR2 SMNVEV (reference sequence). CDR3 region: CASSPGRAEGEQYF. For the CDR3, the DNA is TGTGCCAGCAGTCCCGGGAGGGCCGAAGGGGAGCAGTACTTC.

The genes are TRBV9 and TRBJ2-3, with D perhaps matching TRBD1 (6 bases). The length of the CDR3 is 17 residues. From germline, CDR1 is SGDLS and CDR2 YYNGEE. The ends were cut back, 0 bases at V and 7 bases at J, with 21 bases in the middle. This chain's CDR3 is CASSVAPQGDSANTQYF. The CDR3 DNA reads TGTGCCAGCAGCGTAGCACCACAGGGAGATAGCGCGAATACGCAGTATTTT.

The chain is built from TRBV10-3 and TRBJ1-3, with 7 bases matching TRBD1. The CDR3 totals 13 residues. V dropped 10 bases and J dropped 5; count of bases not matched to a gene: 8. Germline CDR1 and CDR2: ENHRY and SYGVKD. As DNA, the CDR3 is TGTGCCACCAACAGGGGCGGGAGAAACACCATATATTTT. Amino acids: CATNRGGRNTIYF.

The chain carries TRBV30 and TRBJ1-1; unclear D gene. V was pared by 0 bases and J by 4 bases, with 12 bases between. Per germline, CDR1 GTSNPN and CDR2 SVGIG (reference sequence). The CDR3 contains 14 residues. The DNA for the CDR3 is TGTGCCTGGAGTGTACCAGAGAGGGTCACTGAAGCTTTCTTT. Amino acids: CAWSVPERVTEAFF.

The chain is built from TRBV2 and TRBJ1-5; no reliable D call. CDR3 length: 14 amino acids. Germline CDR1 is SNHLY and CDR2 is FYNNEI. The germline V and J ends were trimmed by 6 bases and 0 bases, with 9 bases remaining between them. The CDR3 DNA is TGTGCCAGCAGATTCGACATTAGCAATCAGCCCCAGCATTTT. Protein sequence: CASRFDISNQPQHF.

For this clone: A read error may account for a junction end that differs from germline. The chain combines TRBV6-5 with TRBJ1-2; D gene unclear. The CDR3 totals 13 residues. Germline V lookup: CDR1 MNHEY, CDR2 SVGAGI. The CDR3 DNA reads as TGTGCCAGCAGTGACTCCCCGGGCTATGGCTACACCTTC. Protein sequence: CASSDSPGYGYTF.

A remark on this clone: One junction end does not reproduce the germline sequence, and a read error may be involved. V usage is TRBV7-9 and J usage is TRBJ1-2, with D tentatively TRBD1 (6 bases). The CDR3 totals 16 residues. Germline CDR1 SEHNR, CDR2 FQNEAQ (reference sequence). CDR3 nucleotides: TGTTCCAGCAGCTTAGGGGGGGGGCAAGTCCTCTATGGCTACACCTTC. Protein product: CSSSLGGGQVLYGYTF. The variable domain in full, completed from reference TRBV7-9 and TRBJ1-2, reads DTGVSQNPRHKITKRGQNVTFRCDPISEHNRLYWYRQTLGQGPEFLTYFQNEAQLEKSRLLSDRFSAERPKGSFSTLEIQRTEQGDSAMYLCSSSLGGGQVLYGYTFGSGTRLTVV.

The chain employs TRBV6-5 and TRBJ2-6, with TRBD1 as a possible D gene (6 bases). From germline, CDR1 is MNHEY and CDR2 SVGAGI. The CDR3 has 14 residues. Deletions cut 7 bases from V and 0 bases from J, with 7 bases between. The CDR3 sequence is CASKGHSGANVLTF. CDR3 nucleotides: TGTGCCAGCAAGGGACACTCTGGGGCCAACGTCCTGACTTTC.

The gene calls are TRBV4-1 and TRBJ1-2, with unresolved D. The CDR3 totals 12 residues. The germline V gene has CDR1 MGHRA and CDR2 YSYEKL. The V and J ends lost 6 bases and 5 bases respectively, with 10 bases between them. The CDR3 sequence is CASSEVAYGYTF. DNA of the CDR3: TGCGCCAGCAGTGAGGTGGCGTATGGCTACACCTTC.

J is TRBJ1-2 and V is TRBV7-2, with 8 bases fitting TRBD1. The V gene's germline CDR1 is SGHTA and CDR2 FQGNSA. V dropped 5 bases and J dropped 8; count of bases not matched to a gene: 13. The CDR3 is 15 residues long. This CDR3 reads CASSRGQGRLGGYTF. The CDR3 DNA sequence: TGTGCCAGCAGCCGCGGACAGGGTCGTTTAGGGGGCTACACCTTC.

The CDR3 spells CASSLPARGGGPLNTGELFF. The CDR3 region has the DNA TGTGCCAGCAGCTTACCGGCCCGAGGGGGAGGGCCCTTGAACACCGGGGAGCTGTTTTTT. V gene TRBV7-3 combines with J gene TRBJ2-2; tentative D call: TRBD2 (7 bases). The ends were cut back, 2 bases at V and 1 base at J, with 23 bases in the middle. Germline V lookup: CDR1 SGHTA, CDR2 FQGTGA. This CDR3 has 20 amino acids.

The DNA of the CDR3 is TGTGCCATCAGTGGTTCGGAGAGCTCCTACAATGAGCAGTTCTTC. Amino acids: CAISGSESSYNEQFF. V usage is TRBV10-3 and J usage is TRBJ2-1; unclear D gene. The V gene lost 4 bases and the J gene lost 0 bases, with 10 bases spanning the gap. Germline-derived CDR1 and CDR2 are ENHRY and SYGVKD. This CDR3 contains 15 residues.